Following are 31 T cell receptor beta chains from one sample sequenced in a study of vaccination and CD4 T cells after COVID-19. At the Johns Hopkins FTIC core, DNA taken from cultured CD4+ T cells was sequenced by way of the Oncomine TCR Beta short-read assay. Using its own MiXCR run on the PCR reads, TCRdb lists one record per CDR3 protein. The table records approximately 11,000 distinct CDR3 sequences, about 25% of them present only once. Their cognate antigens are unknown. Specified treatment: roughly 10-day PBMC culture with coronavirus spike peptide pools or control peptides (ViraFEST assay). Source: CD4+ T cells from blood, cultured in vitro, taken after SARS-CoV-2 vaccination. These receptors originate from a human donor who had recovered from COVID-19.

The V call is TRBV15, the J call TRBJ2-3; D call uncertain. CDR1 is LNHNV, CDR2 YYDKDF, per germline (reference sequence). V was pared by 5 bases and J by 5 bases, with 11 bases between. The CDR3 runs to 13 residues. CDR3 sequence: CATSGPRRDTQYF. Here the CDR3 DNA reads TGTGCCACCAGCGGGCCGCGGCGAGATACGCAGTATTTT.

This clonotype was detected a few times. The chain joins TRBV6-1 to TRBJ2-7; 7 bases are a match to TRBD1. Germline CDR1 and CDR2: MNHNS and SASEGT. CDR3 length equals 14 residues. V lost 6 bases, J lost 0 bases, and 5 bases stayed unmatched. CDR3 DNA: TGTGCCAGCAGACGGGACAGAAGCTCCTACGAGCAGTACTTC. As protein: CASRRDRSSYEQYF.

This clonotype has just a few counts. This CDR3 is CASSDRFGEQFF. The CDR3 DNA follows: TGTGCCAGCAGTGACAGGTTTGGGGAGCAGTTCTTC. The rearrangement links TRBV6-1 to TRBJ2-1, with unresolved D. V shed 3 bases and J shed 10 bases, with 10 bases lying between them. The germline V gene has CDR1 MNHNS and CDR2 SASEGT. This CDR3 has 12 residues.

This clonotype showed up just a few times. V gene TRBV20-1 combines with J gene TRBJ2-7, with 9 bases identical to TRBD1. The CDR3 is 14 residues long. Germline CDR1 DFQATT, CDR2 SNEGSKA (reference sequence). The V gene end was trimmed by 2 bases and the J gene end by 3 bases; junction bases not matched to a gene: 5. The CDR3 DNA reads as TGCAGTGCTAGAAAGACAGGGGGGGTCTACGAGCAGTACTTC. This translates into CSARKTGGVYEQYF.

V is TRBV12-3 or TRBV12-4 and J is TRBJ1-6, with a possible D match to TRBD1 (6 bases). The CDR3 is made up of 16 amino acids. V lost 6 bases to trimming and J lost 13 bases, with 25 bases between them. CDR3 in amino acids: CASSPTRRGRGSPLHF. DNA of the CDR3: TGTGCCAGCAGCCCGACCCGCAGGGGCCGAGGTTCGCCCCTCCACTTT.

The rearrangement links TRBV2 to TRBJ2-5; 7 bases map to TRBD1. J was trimmed by 4 bases and V by 5 bases; bases with no gene match: 4. Germline V gene data show CDR1 as SNHLY and CDR2 as FYNNEI. The CDR3 has 13 amino acids. The CDR3 DNA is TGTGCCAGCAGTAAAGAGGGGGCAGAGACCCAGTACTTC. Its protein product is CASSKEGAETQYF. Based on the CDR3 plus reference TRBV2 and TRBJ2-5, the full variable domain is EPEVTQTPSHQVTQMGQEVILRCVPISNHLYFYWYRQILGQKVEFLVSFYNNEISEKSEIFDDQFSVERPDGSNFTLKIRSTKLEDSAMYFCASSKEGAETQYFGPGTRLLVL.

A few counts support this clonotype. The J gene is TRBJ1-3, the V gene TRBV20-1; D possibly corresponds to TRBD1 (5 bases). V shed 3 bases and J shed 2 bases, with 8 bases lying between them. The CDR3 consists of 13 residues. Germline V gene data show CDR1 as DFQATT and CDR2 as SNEGSKA (reference sequence). CDR3 protein: CSASVTAGNTIYF. CDR3 DNA sequence: TGCAGTGCTAGTGTGACAGCTGGAAACACCATATATTTT.

This rearrangement joins TRBV29-1 to TRBJ1-2; 10 bases align to TRBD1. The V and J ends lost 8 bases and 1 base, in that order; junction bases with no gene match: 7. Germline assignment: CDR1 SQVTM and CDR2 ANQGSEA. This CDR3 region has 14 residues. CDR3 in amino acids: CSTSTGGGNYGYTF. The CDR3 DNA is TGCAGCACATCGACAGGGGGCGGTAACTATGGCTACACCTTC.

In its sample, this clonotype was seen a few times. The V and J genes are TRBV19 and TRBJ1-2; D not certain. V was trimmed by 5 bases and J by 2 bases, leaving 9 bases between them. Germline V gene sequence: CDR1 LNHDA, CDR2 SQIVND (reference sequence). There are 13 residues in the CDR3. In nucleotides, the CDR3 is TGTGCCAGTAGTTCCCCCAGCAACTATGGCTACACCTTC. Translation gives CASSSPSNYGYTF.

This clonotype was counted only a few times. The gene calls are TRBV28 and TRBJ1-2; 8 bases are a match to TRBD1. The J segment lost 5 bases and the V segment lost 1 base, leaving 3 bases of the junction unmatched. CDR1 and CDR2 (germline): MDHEN, SYDVKM. The CDR3 runs to 14 residues. The CDR3 sequence: CASSLFRGRYGYTF. The CDR3 nucleotides are TGTGCCAGCAGTTTATTCAGGGGGCGTTATGGCTACACCTTC.

The chain is built from TRBV15 and TRBJ2-7; 10 positions agree with TRBD2. Germline CDR1 LNHNV, CDR2 YYDKDF (reference sequence). Losses at the gene ends were 1 base for V and 7 bases for J; bases not matched to a gene: 19. This CDR3 has 19 residues. CDR3 in amino acids: CATSRGLAGAVRALGEQYF. Here the CDR3 DNA reads TGTGCCACCAGCAGAGGTCTAGCGGGAGCCGTCCGGGCCCTTGGTGAGCAGTACTTC. Full variable domain (missing parts from reference TRBV15 and TRBJ2-7): DAMVIQNPRYQVTQFGKPVTLSCSQTLNHNVMYWYQQKSSQAPKLLFHYYDKDFNNEADTPDNFQSRRPNTSFCFLDIRSPGLGDTAMYLCATSRGLAGAVRALGEQYFGPGTRLTVT.

This clonotype was picked up a small number of times. The DNA of the CDR3 is TGTGCCAGCAGCGGCGGGCTGAGCTGGGAGCAGTACTTC. This codes for CASSGGLSWEQYF. This chain links TRBV7-9 with TRBJ2-7; possible D gene TRBD2, 5 bases. With 5 bases removed from V and 7 bases from J, the gap between germline ends came to 15 bases. The CDR3 length is 13 residues. Germline CDR1 SEHNR, CDR2 FQNEAQ (reference sequence).

The genes are TRBV15 and TRBJ1-2; D gene ambiguous. CDR1 and CDR2 (germline): LNHNV, YYDKDF (reference sequence). Trimming removed 0 bases at V and 0 bases at J, with 8 bases between. This CDR3 has 15 amino acids. This CDR3 reads CATSRDLNTNYGYTF. In DNA form, the CDR3 reads TGTGCCACCAGCAGAGATCTCAACACTAACTATGGCTACACCTTC.

The chain links TRBV11-3 to TRBJ2-7, with D tentatively TRBD1 or TRBD2 (5 bases each). CDR1 is SGHNT, CDR2 YENEEA, per germline. Between the trimmed V and J ends, which lost 1 base and 6 bases, there was a span of 16 bases. The CDR3 sequence is 15 residues long. CDR3 coding DNA: TGTGCCAGCAGCTTAGGTTTGGGACGGGCTTCCGAGCAGTACTTC. Translated: CASSLGLGRASEQYF.

V and J are TRBV28 and TRBJ2-7, with 8 bases aligning to TRBD1. The length of the CDR3 is 15 residues. The V and J ends lost 2 bases and 3 bases, in that order; junction bases with no gene match: 6. Germline CDR1 is MDHEN and CDR2 is SYDVKM. In nucleotides, the CDR3 is TGTGCCAGCAGTTTAATCAGGGGGCTCAACTACGAGCAGTACTTC. Translation: CASSLIRGLNYEQYF.

V gene TRBV28 combines with J gene TRBJ1-6; no definite D call. Germline V lookup: CDR1 MDHEN, CDR2 SYDVKM. Between the trimmed V and J ends, which lost 5 bases and 7 bases, there was a span of 15 bases. The length of the CDR3 is 15 residues. Here the CDR3 DNA reads TGTGCCAGCAGTCGTCAGTCCTCGGGGAATTCACCCCTCCACTTT. This translates into CASSRQSSGNSPLHF.

This sequence joins TRBV6-1 and TRBJ2-1, with 7 bases matching TRBD1. Trimming took 4 bases from V and 3 from J; bases not matched to a gene: 6. CDR1 MNHNS and CDR2 SASEGT come from the germline V gene. The CDR3 totals 15 residues. In DNA, the CDR3 is TGTGCCAGCAGTGCACAGGGGACCGACTACAATGAGCAGTTCTTC. It yields the protein CASSAQGTDYNEQFF.

This clonotype was detected a few times. J is TRBJ1-2 and V is TRBV6-5; D ambiguous. Trimming removed 4 bases at V and 8 bases at J, with 11 bases between. This CDR3 is 12 amino acids long. Germline V gene data show CDR1 as MNHEY and CDR2 as SVGAGI. The CDR3 sequence is CASSSIGSGYTF. CDR3 nucleotide sequence: TGTGCCAGCAGTTCAATAGGGAGCGGCTACACCTTC.

The chain recombines TRBV10-1 with TRBJ2-1; D possibly corresponds to TRBD1 (6 bases). The CDR3 runs to 16 residues. Per the germline V gene, CDR1 is WNHNN and CDR2 is SYGVQD (reference sequence). V was pared by 0 bases and J by 5 bases, with 14 bases between. CDR3 nucleotides: TGCGCCAGCAGTGAGTCGGGGCAGGGGCTCGACAATGAGCAGTTCTTC. It specifies CASSESGQGLDNEQFF.

In its sample, this clonotype was seen a few times. The J gene is TRBJ1-2, the V gene TRBV6-1, with D unresolved. The germline CDR1 and CDR2 sequences are MNHNS and SASEGT. This CDR3 is 10 amino acids long. V lost 6 bases and J lost 6, with 5 bases in between. The CDR3 bases are TGTGCCAGCAGGGGTCATGGCTACACCTTC. It yields the protein CASRGHGYTF.

This clonotype appeared once. This chain links TRBV28 with TRBJ2-7; D is ambiguous. Germline V gene lookup returns CDR1 MDHEN and CDR2 SYDVKM. The CDR3 spans 13 residues. The ends were cut back, 4 bases at V and 4 bases at J, with 11 bases in the middle. The CDR3 nucleotides read TGTGCCAGCAGTTCCAGTTTTAAATACGAGCAGTACTTC. Protein: CASSSSFKYEQYF.

This clonotype has more than one count but fewer than ten. The V gene is TRBV20-1, the J gene TRBJ2-1, with D perhaps being TRBD1 or TRBD2 (5 bases each). V dropped 5 bases and J dropped 0 bases, with 23 bases sitting between them. CDR1 and CDR2 (germline): DFQATT, SNEGSKA (reference sequence). The CDR3 has 18 residues. This CDR3 is CSAQSWGPSRSSYNEQFF. CDR3 sequence (DNA): TGCAGTGCTCAGAGTTGGGGACCCTCAAGGAGCTCCTACAATGAGCAGTTCTTC.

The chain links TRBV9 to TRBJ2-1; 9 nucleotides match TRBD1. Germline-derived CDR1 and CDR2 are SGDLS and YYNGEE. There are 15 residues in the CDR3. J gave up 0 bases and V 2 bases, and 0 bases lay outside the gene matches. CDR3 DNA sequence: TGTGCCAGCAGCGTGACAGGGGGCTCCTACAATGAGCAGTTCTTC. Residues: CASSVTGGSYNEQFF.

CDR3 nucleotides: TGTGCCACCGGACGTAATGACTATGGCTACACCTTC. Translated: CATGRNDYGYTF. V gene TRBV10-3 combines with J gene TRBJ1-2; D not resolved. The CDR3 has 12 amino acids. V was clipped by 10 bases and J by 3 bases, with 12 bases between them. CDR1 and CDR2 (germline): ENHRY, SYGVKD.

The rearrangement links TRBV28 to TRBJ2-7; D possibly corresponds to TRBD1 (7 bases). This CDR3 contains 15 residues. Germline-derived CDR1 and CDR2 are MDHEN and SYDVKM. Trimming took 4 bases from V and 6 from J, leaving 19 bases between them. The CDR3 loop reads CASSWAGQGVAEQYF. CDR3 in DNA: TGTGCCAGCAGTTGGGCGGGGCAGGGGGTGGCCGAGCAGTACTTC.

V and J are TRBV4-3 and TRBJ2-3; 7 bases align to TRBD2. Unmatched junction bases numbered 8, after V lost 1 base and J lost 4 bases. Germline assignment: CDR1 LGHNA and CDR2 YSLEER. The length of the CDR3 is 16 residues. The chain's CDR3 is CASSQGTGGIADTQYF. CDR3 DNA: TGCGCCAGCAGCCAAGGTACGGGAGGTATCGCAGATACGCAGTATTTT.

This clonotype ranks as medium-sized. The chain joins TRBV15 to TRBJ1-6; D is unresolved. The germline V gene encodes CDR1 LNHNV and CDR2 YYDKDF (reference sequence). There are 16 residues in the CDR3. V was shortened by 0 bases and J by 6 bases, with 12 bases between the two germline ends. CDR3 loop: CATSRDPTDTNSPLHF. The CDR3 region has the DNA TGTGCCACCAGCAGAGATCCTACGGATACTAATTCACCCCTCCACTTT.

The chain employs TRBV28 and TRBJ2-3; no clear D. The CDR3 spans 15 residues. Trimming cost V 8 bases and J 2 bases, with 17 bases left between them. Looked up from germline, CDR1 is MDHEN and CDR2 is SYDVKM. CDR3 coding DNA: TGTGCCAGCCTTTCGGACCGCCGGCCCACAGATACGCAGTATTTT. Protein product: CASLSDRRPTDTQYF.

The rearrangement uses TRBV25-1 and TRBJ2-7; D might be TRBD2 (5 bases). The V end was cut by 11 bases, the J end by 4 bases, with 15 bases between. Germline-derived CDR1 and CDR2 are MGHDK and SYGVNS. This CDR3 is 12 amino acids long. Here the CDR3 DNA reads TGTGCCGGGCCCACTGGGAGTTACGAGCAGTACTTC. Its translation: CAGPTGSYEQYF.

The chain couples TRBV6-2 or TRBV6-3 to TRBJ2-7; maybe TRBD1 (5 bases). This CDR3 contains 14 residues. Germline V lookup: CDR1 MNHEY, CDR2 SVGEGT. Trimming took off 2 bases at V and 2 bases at J, with 10 bases between the two ends. CDR3 protein: CASSYLTGTYEQYF. The CDR3 DNA reads TGTGCCAGCAGTTACCTCACAGGAACCTACGAGCAGTACTTC.

The chain uses TRBV28 and TRBJ2-1; 8 nucleotides agree with TRBD1. Looked up from germline, CDR1 is MDHEN and CDR2 is SYDVKM. The junction had 12 bases not matched to a gene; V was cut back by 6 bases and J by 5 bases. This CDR3 contains 16 residues. CDR3 in DNA: TGTGCCAGCAGAATTAGAGGACAGGGAGCCCACAATGAGCAGTTCTTC. Translation: CASRIRGQGAHNEQFF.